These 30 T cell receptor beta chains were all obtained from the same sample, sequenced in a study of blood T cell repertoires in COVID-19. Only in-frame clones appear in the TCRdb table, and some are missing; sequencing was by immunoSEQ multiplex PCR. Of some 180,000 clones listed, approximately 90% are singletons. Sequences were obtained from peripheral blood. These receptors were taken from a man aged 35-49 years with active or convalescent COVID-19.

This rearrangement joins TRBV19 to TRBJ2-3; D unclear. V shed 4 bases and J shed 0 bases, with 11 bases lying between them. Per germline, CDR1 LNHDA and CDR2 SQIVND (reference sequence). The CDR3 spans 15 residues. CDR3 DNA sequence: TGTGCCAGTAGTAACCGGCGACTGAGCACAGATACGCAGTATTTT. Its translation is CASSNRRLSTDTQYF.

A remark on this clone: Other DNA sequences in the same sample also yield this CDR3. The chain joins TRBV2 to TRBJ1-5; tentative D call: TRBD1 (6 bases). This CDR3 has 15 residues. The germline V gene encodes CDR1 SNHLY and CDR2 FYNNEI. Trimming removed 1 base from V and 2 bases from J, with 9 bases in between. The CDR3 reads CASSEGGLGNQPQHF. The CDR3 DNA reads TGTGCCAGCAGTGAAGGGGGGCTTGGCAATCAGCCCCAGCATTTT.

The chain carries TRBV19 and TRBJ1-2; 7 nucleotides match TRBD1. Germline CDR1 reads LNHDA; CDR2 reads SQIVND (reference sequence). V shed 1 base and J 8 bases; nucleotides not matched to a gene: 4. This CDR3 is 13 amino acids long. The CDR3 protein is CASSIGRGNGYTF. The DNA of the CDR3 is TGTGCCAGTAGTATAGGCAGGGGGAACGGCTACACCTTC.

V and J are TRBV11-1 and TRBJ2-7, with D tentatively TRBD2 (6 bases). The CDR3 spans 15 residues. V was clipped by 3 bases and J by 0 bases, with 12 bases between them. Germline assignment: CDR1 SGHAT and CDR2 FQDESV (reference sequence). Written as DNA, the CDR3 is TGTGCCAGCAGCTTCGCTAGCGATAGCTCCTACGAGCAGTACTTC. This translates into CASSFASDSSYEQYF.

The J gene is TRBJ1-6, the V gene TRBV7-2; D is perhaps TRBD1 (5 bases). Between the trimmed V and J ends, which lost 0 bases and 9 bases, there was a span of 15 bases. The CDR3 has 16 residues. The germline V gene has CDR1 SGHTA and CDR2 FQGNSA. CDR3 protein: CASSLAPTGRGSPLHF. The DNA of the CDR3 is TGTGCCAGCAGCTTAGCGCCCACGGGGAGGGGTTCACCCCTCCACTTT.

The V call is TRBV3-1 (or the pseudogene TRBV3-2), the J call TRBJ2-3, with TRBD2 matching 10 bases. From germline, CDR1 is LGHDT and CDR2 YNNKEL (reference sequence). The CDR3 has 15 amino acids. Germline trimming cut 3 bases from V and 4 bases from J; bases unmatched to any gene: 4. The CDR3 DNA sequence: TGTGCCAGCAGCCATCTTCTAGCGGGAGCAGATACGCAGTATTTT. The encoded protein is CASSHLLAGADTQYF.

The chain joins TRBV6-1 to TRBJ2-2; D remains ambiguous. V gave up 4 bases and J gave up 0 bases, with 15 bases separating them. Germline values: CDR1 MNHNS, CDR2 SASEGT. The CDR3 extends over 17 amino acids. The CDR3 protein is CASSGRSGTTNTGELFF. CDR3 nucleotides: TGTGCCAGCAGTGGCCGGAGTGGCACGACGAACACCGGGGAGCTGTTTTTT.

The chain joins TRBV10-1 to TRBJ1-1; 7 bases are shared with TRBD1. The V segment lost 4 bases and the J segment 8 bases; nucleotides outside the gene matches: 7. The CDR3 runs 13 residues. Germline V lookup: CDR1 WNHNN, CDR2 SYGVQD (reference sequence). The CDR3 DNA sequence: TGCGCCAGCAGTGGAGGGACAGCAGCCGAAGCTTTCTTT. Its protein is CASSGGTAAEAFF.

This clone is a singleton in its sample. The chain employs TRBV6-1 and TRBJ2-3; no firm D call. The V end was cut by 3 bases, the J end by 2 bases, with 15 bases between. CDR3 size: 16 residues. CDR1 and CDR2 from the germline V gene are MNHNS and SASEGT. The DNA of the CDR3 is TGTGCCAGCAGTGAGAATGGTCAGGTTAACACAGATACGCAGTATTTT. Its protein is CASSENGQVNTDTQYF.

This rearrangement joins TRBV28 to TRBJ1-5; no firm D call. CDR1 is MDHEN, CDR2 SYDVKM, per germline. The CDR3 has 16 residues. V lost 2 bases, J lost 0 bases, and 11 bases lay in between. The CDR3 coding sequence is TGTGCCAGCAGTTTAATGGAGACTTATAGCAATCAGCCCCAGCATTTT. Protein sequence: CASSLMETYSNQPQHF.

This chain joins TRBV19 and TRBJ1-3, with D maybe TRBD1 (5 bases). Germline CDR1 LNHDA, CDR2 SQIVND (reference sequence). The CDR3 is 16 residues long. V lost 3 bases, J lost 0 bases, and 12 bases lay in between. Here the CDR3 reads CASSMLQGSSGNTIYF. Written as DNA, the CDR3 is TGTGCCAGTAGTATGCTCCAGGGCTCCTCTGGAAACACCATATATTTT.

This chain joins TRBV25-1 and TRBJ1-1; TRBD1 might be the D (6 bases). The length of the CDR3 is 16 residues. V was pared by 2 bases and J by 1 base, with 14 bases between. Germline V gene data show CDR1 as MGHDK and CDR2 as SYGVNS. For the CDR3, the DNA is TGTGCCAGCAGTGAACGCAGCAGGGGACGGAACACTGAAGCTTTCTTT. Translating it yields CASSERSRGRNTEAFF.

The chain joins TRBV9 to TRBJ1-2, with no clear D. This CDR3 comprises 15 residues. Germline CDR1 SGDLS, CDR2 YYNGEE. V shed 4 bases and J shed 0 bases, with 13 bases lying between them. The CDR3 here is CASSPISTSNYGYTF. The CDR3 DNA follows: TGTGCCAGCAGCCCTATTTCGACTTCTAACTATGGCTACACCTTC.

The CDR3 spells CASSYSGQGSTEAFF. CDR3 DNA sequence: TGTGCCAGCAGTTATTCAGGGCAGGGATCCACTGAAGCTTTCTTT. The chain couples TRBV6-5 to TRBJ1-1, with a tentative D call TRBD1 (5 bases). The CDR3 is made up of 15 amino acids. Germline assignment: CDR1 MNHEY and CDR2 SVGAGI. Trimming shortened V by 3 bases and J by 4 bases, and 15 bases separated the two germline ends.

The chain links TRBV27 to TRBJ2-7, with 8 positions matching TRBD2. Germline loops: CDR1 MNHEY, CDR2 SMNVEV (reference sequence). The CDR3 loop spans 13 amino acids. J lost 6 bases, V lost 2 bases, and 3 bases had no gene match. In nucleotides, the CDR3 is TGTGCCAGCAGTTTAAACGGGAGGGCCGAGCAGTACTTC. The encoded protein is CASSLNGRAEQYF.

This clone was recorded only once. The chain carries TRBV30 and TRBJ1-1, with 11 bases matching TRBD1. The ends lost 2 bases at V and 2 bases at J; junction bases unmatched: 10. In germline, CDR1 is GTSNPN, CDR2 SVGIG (reference sequence). The CDR3 sequence is 17 residues long. DNA of the CDR3: TGTGCCTGGAGTATCCGGACAGGGGGCTATCTCAACACTGAAGCTTTCTTT. Translated: CAWSIRTGGYLNTEAFF.

The chain carries TRBV4-1 and TRBJ2-7; a weak D match, TRBD1 (5 bases). Trimming removed 3 bases from V and 6 bases from J, with 12 bases in between. The germline V gene encodes CDR1 MGHRA and CDR2 YSYEKL. The CDR3 totals 13 residues. The CDR3 nucleotides are TGCGCCAGCAGCCAGTCACATGGGGCCGAGCAGTACTTC. It encodes CASSQSHGAEQYF.

In its sample, this clone was seen a few times. This chain links TRBV14 with TRBJ1-6; unclear D gene. The germline gives CDR1 SGHDN, CDR2 FVKESK. The CDR3 runs to 14 residues. V was cut by 3 bases and J by 7 bases, with 10 bases left in between. The CDR3 coding sequence is TGTGCCAGCAGCCATCTAGCAGGCAATTCACCCCTCCACTTT. Protein: CASSHLAGNSPLHF.

The chain links TRBV30 to TRBJ2-4, with 8 bases identical to TRBD2. Germline CDR1 GTSNPN, CDR2 SVGIG (reference sequence). This CDR3 has 16 residues. The trim removed 0 bases at V and 16 bases at J, leaving 20 bases unmatched. CDR3 in amino acids: CAWSVSTGRQRELHYF. The CDR3, as DNA: TGTGCCTGGAGTGTATCTACAGGTCGCCAGCGGGAGCTCCACTACTTC.

V is TRBV4-3 and J is TRBJ1-3; D is perhaps TRBD1 (5 bases). Germline V gene sequence: CDR1 LGHNA, CDR2 YSLEER. The CDR3 consists of 18 residues. V lost 4 bases and J 0 bases, leaving 19 bases between the germline ends. In nucleotides, the CDR3 is TGCGCCAGCAGCCTAAGATGGGGGGGAGGGATCTCTGGAAACACCATATATTTT. This translates into CASSLRWGGGISGNTIYF.

V usage is TRBV28 and J usage is TRBJ2-2; 7 bases map to TRBD2. The germline gives CDR1 MDHEN, CDR2 SYDVKM. With V trimmed by 5 bases and J by 3 bases, 12 bases remained unmatched. The CDR3 is made up of 17 amino acids. The CDR3 coding sequence is TGTGCCAGCAGTCCCATAGGCATACGGGGGGACACCGGGGAGCTGTTTTTT. This codes for CASSPIGIRGDTGELFF.

The chain carries TRBV4-3 and TRBJ2-5; D is unresolved. Germline values: CDR1 LGHNA, CDR2 YSLEER. This CDR3 has 15 residues. The V and J ends lost 0 bases and 2 bases respectively, with 10 bases between them. CDR3 nucleotides: TGCGCCAGCAGCCAAGATACCAACAGACAAGAGACCCAGTACTTC. It translates to CASSQDTNRQETQYF.

The chain employs TRBV6-5 and TRBJ1-1; 7 bases line up with TRBD1. Germline V gives CDR1 MNHEY, CDR2 SVGAGI. The ends lost 0 bases at V and 10 bases at J; junction bases unmatched: 8. The CDR3 loop spans 14 amino acids. CDR3 coding DNA: TGTGCCAGCAGTTACTCAGGCACAGGGGATCGAGCTTTCTTT. It yields the protein CASSYSGTGDRAFF.

V is TRBV9 and J is TRBJ2-2, with TRBD2 matching over 7 bases. The V segment lost 0 bases and the J segment 7 bases; nucleotides outside the gene matches: 6. This CDR3 region has 15 residues. Germline V CDR1 and CDR2: SGDLS, YYNGEE. The CDR3 spells CASSVGGLAVGELFF. DNA of the CDR3: TGTGCCAGCAGCGTAGGAGGGCTAGCGGTCGGGGAGCTGTTTTTT.

CDR3 sequence (DNA): TGTGCCAGCAGCTTCGGACAGGGCCAAGAGACCCAGTACTTC. This codes for CASSFGQGQETQYF. The chain is built from TRBV5-6 and TRBJ2-5; 8 nucleotides line up with TRBD1. With 2 bases clipped from V and 1 base from J, the junction kept 1 base outside the gene matches. The germline V gene has CDR1 SGHDT and CDR2 YYEEEE. The CDR3 extends over 14 amino acids.

V is TRBV27 and J is TRBJ2-7; D may be TRBD1 (5 bases). V lost 2 bases and J lost 1, with 9 bases in between. This CDR3 region has 14 residues. CDR1 MNHEY and CDR2 SMNVEV come from the germline V gene (reference sequence). The CDR3 sequence: CASSLGAGSYEQYF. The CDR3 DNA is TGTGCCAGCAGTTTAGGGGCTGGATCCTACGAGCAGTACTTC.

The rearrangement uses TRBV11-2 and TRBJ1-2, with 12 bases identical to TRBD1. Germline V gene sequence: CDR1 SGHAT, CDR2 FQNNGV. The CDR3 is made up of 16 amino acids. After removal of 3 bases from V and 4 bases from J, the junction contained 6 bases not matched to a gene. DNA of the CDR3: TGTGCCAGCAGCTTCGCCGGGACAGGGGGCGCCTATGGCTACACCTTC. Translating gives CASSFAGTGGAYGYTF.

This clone was seen a few times. V is TRBV2 and J is TRBJ1-4, with 7 bases fitting TRBD1. This CDR3 spans 11 amino acids. Per germline, CDR1 SNHLY and CDR2 FYNNEI. CDR3 sequence reads: CATGQDEKLFF. The CDR3 coding sequence is TGTGCTACAGGACAGGATGAAAAACTGTTTTTT.

The rearrangement uses TRBV28 and TRBJ1-1, with D maybe TRBD1 (6 bases). Germline V gene sequence: CDR1 MDHEN, CDR2 SYDVKM. V shed 3 bases and J shed 0 bases, with 17 bases lying between them. The CDR3 sequence is 17 residues long. The CDR3 loop reads CASSLPRTVPLNTEAFF. The CDR3 coding sequence is TGTGCCAGCAGTTTGCCCCGGACAGTTCCCTTGAACACTGAAGCTTTCTTT. Full variable domain (outside the CDR3, taken from reference TRBV28 and TRBJ1-1): DVKVTQSSRYLVKRTGEKVFLECVQDMDHENMFWYRQDPGLGLRLIYFSYDVKMKEKGDIPEGYSVSREKKERFSLILESASTNQTSMYLCASSLPRTVPLNTEAFFGQGTRLTVV.

V and J are TRBV5-1 and TRBJ1-2, with 10 bases aligning to TRBD1. CDR1 is SGHRS, CDR2 YFSETQ, per germline. After removal of 3 bases from V and 8 bases from J, the junction contained 7 bases not matched to a gene. The CDR3 has 14 amino acids. CDR3 region: CASSYGTGDLGYTF. For the CDR3, the DNA is TGCGCCAGCAGCTACGGGACAGGGGATTTAGGCTACACCTTC. The variable domain in full, completed from reference TRBV5-1 and TRBJ1-2, reads KAGVTQTPRYLIKTRGQQVTLSCSPISGHRSVSWYQQTPGQGLQFLFEYFSETQRNKGNFPGRFSGRQFSNSRSEMNVSTLELGDSALYLCASSYGTGDLGYTFGSGTRLTVV.